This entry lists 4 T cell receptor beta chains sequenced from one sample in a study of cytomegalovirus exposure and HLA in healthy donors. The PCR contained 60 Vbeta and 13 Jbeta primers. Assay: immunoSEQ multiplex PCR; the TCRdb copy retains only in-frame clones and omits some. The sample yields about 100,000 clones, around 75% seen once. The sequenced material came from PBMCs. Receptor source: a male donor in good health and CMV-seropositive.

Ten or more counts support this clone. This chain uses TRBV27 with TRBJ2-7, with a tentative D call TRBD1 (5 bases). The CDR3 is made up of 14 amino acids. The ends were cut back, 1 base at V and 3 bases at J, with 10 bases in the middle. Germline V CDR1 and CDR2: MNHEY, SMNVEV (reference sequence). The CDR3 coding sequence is TGTGCCAGCAGTTTATTAGGGGAAGGCTACGAGCAGTACTTC. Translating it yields CASSLLGEGYEQYF.

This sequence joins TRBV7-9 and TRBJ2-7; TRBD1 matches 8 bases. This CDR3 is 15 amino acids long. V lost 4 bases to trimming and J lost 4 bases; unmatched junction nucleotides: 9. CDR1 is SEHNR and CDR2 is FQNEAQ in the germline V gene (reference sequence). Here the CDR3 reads CASSSLRDRLYEQYF. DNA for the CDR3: TGTGCCAGCAGCTCCCTCCGGGACAGGTTATACGAGCAGTACTTC. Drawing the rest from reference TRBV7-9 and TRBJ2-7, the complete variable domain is DTGVSQNPRHKITKRGQNVTFRCDPISEHNRLYWYRQTLGQGPEFLTYFQNEAQLEKSRLLSDRFSAERPKGSFSTLEIQRTEQGDSAMYLCASSSLRDRLYEQYFGPGTRLTVT.

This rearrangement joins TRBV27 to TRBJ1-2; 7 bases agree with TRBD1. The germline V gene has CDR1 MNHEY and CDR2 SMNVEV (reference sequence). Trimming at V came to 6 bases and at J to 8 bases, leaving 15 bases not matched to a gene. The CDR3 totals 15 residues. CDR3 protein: CASSKDQLGQKGYTF. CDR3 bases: TGTGCCAGCAGCAAAGACCAACTGGGACAGAAAGGCTACACCTTC.

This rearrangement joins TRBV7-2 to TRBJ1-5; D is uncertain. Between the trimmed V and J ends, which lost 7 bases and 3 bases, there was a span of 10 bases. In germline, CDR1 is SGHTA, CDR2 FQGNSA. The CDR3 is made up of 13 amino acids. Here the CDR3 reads CASTTRDNQPQHF. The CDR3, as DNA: TGTGCCAGCACCACGCGTGACAATCAGCCCCAGCATTTT.